Reported below is one TCR beta chain. The assay was immunoSEQ multiplex PCR, and TCRdb's table has in-frame clones only and misses some. The table has 120,000 to 150,000 clones, approximately 80% seen once. The source of the sample is a study of blood T cell repertoires in COVID-19. About the research overall: The samples span acute and convalescent COVID-19 from the United States, Italy and Spain.

CDR1 LNHDA and CDR2 SQIVND come from the germline V gene (reference sequence). V gave up 6 bases and J gave up 0 bases; unmatched junction bases: 7. The CDR3 runs to 16 residues. The TCR comes from a man aged 60-69 years with active or convalescent COVID-19. The sequenced material came from peripheral blood. This chain uses TRBV19 with TRBJ2-1; 8 nucleotides match TRBD1. Written as DNA, the CDR3 is TGTGCCAGTAGCCTAGCAACAGGGGGCTCCTACAATGAGCAGTTCTTC. Translation gives CASSLATGGSYNEQFF.